These 15 T cell receptor beta chains originate from one sample sequenced in a study of T cell responses to AZD1222 COVID-19 vaccine. The data were produced by immunoSEQ multiplex PCR, yet TCRdb's version contains in-frame clones alone and is incomplete. The sample has more than 60,000 clones, 85% seen once. This sample comprised peripheral blood, obtained on day 0 of AZD1222 vaccination. Receptors were obtained from an adult in good health.

This clone was picked up a small number of times. The CDR3 region has the DNA TGTGCCAGCAGCCACTCCGCTAGCGGTGGACGCTATGAGCAGTTCTTC. It yields the protein CASSHSASGGRYEQFF. The chain joins TRBV3-1 (or the pseudogene TRBV3-2) to TRBJ2-1; 7 bases align to TRBD2. Trimming cost V 3 bases and J 8 bases; bases outside gene matches: 13. This CDR3 region has 16 residues. CDR1 and CDR2 from the germline V gene are LGHDT and YNNKEL (reference sequence).

The chain's CDR3 is CASSSPGGPYNEQFF. The CDR3 DNA sequence: TGTGCCAGCAGCTCCCCCGGGGGCCCCTACAATGAGCAGTTCTTC. J is TRBJ2-1 and V is TRBV7-9; the D call may be TRBD1 or TRBD2 (6 bases each). CDR1 is SEHNR, CDR2 FQNEAQ, per germline (reference sequence). The ends were cut back, 4 bases at V and 2 bases at J, with 12 bases in the middle. This CDR3 has 15 amino acids.

This chain links TRBV7-8 with TRBJ2-3, with D tentatively TRBD1 (6 bases). Trimming took off 2 bases at V and 4 bases at J, with 10 bases between the two ends. Germline lookup yields CDR1 SGHVS and CDR2 FQNEAQ. The CDR3 has 14 amino acids. CDR3 coding DNA: TGTGCCAGCAGCTTATCTCCAGGGGCAGATACGCAGTATTTT. It yields the protein CASSLSPGADTQYF.

The V gene is TRBV5-1, the J gene TRBJ2-1, with a weak D call TRBD2 (6 bases). V was trimmed by 0 bases and J by 0 bases, leaving 13 bases between them. This CDR3 region has 17 residues. Germline V gives CDR1 SGHRS, CDR2 YFSETQ. In DNA, the CDR3 is TGCGCCAGCAGCTTGGAAGGGACTCCGAGCTCCTACAATGAGCAGTTCTTC. Amino acids: CASSLEGTPSSYNEQFF.

As regards this clone: Different DNA sequences within this sample yield the same CDR3. The V call is TRBV5-1, the J call TRBJ1-1; 7 bases are a match to TRBD1. CDR3 length: 14 residues. Unmatched junction bases numbered 2, after V lost 2 bases and J lost 1 base. The germline CDR1 and CDR2 sequences are SGHRS and YFSETQ. In DNA, the CDR3 is TGCGCCAGCAGCTTAGGGACAGCGAACACTGAAGCTTTCTTT. Protein: CASSLGTANTEAFF.

V is TRBV7-3 and J is TRBJ2-6, with TRBD1 matching over 7 bases. V was pared by 5 bases and J by 2 bases, with 3 bases of the junction left unmatched. The CDR3 loop spans 15 amino acids. From germline, CDR1 is SGHTA and CDR2 FQGTGA. DNA for the CDR3: TGTGCCAGCAGCCGACAGGGTACTGGGGCCAACGTCCTGACTTTC. Translated: CASSRQGTGANVLTF.

The chain combines TRBV27 with TRBJ1-5; D is ambiguous. CDR3 length equals 14 residues. The V and J ends lost 3 bases and 7 bases respectively, with 13 bases between them. CDR1 and CDR2 (germline): MNHEY, SMNVEV (reference sequence). CDR3 sequence (DNA): TGTGCCAGCAGTTTTCGAACAGATAGACAGCCCCAGCATTTT. It codes for CASSFRTDRQPQHF.

This chain links TRBV6-6 with TRBJ2-7; possible D gene TRBD2, 5 bases. Germline values: CDR1 MNHNY, CDR2 SVGAGI (reference sequence). This CDR3 region has 11 residues. Trimming stripped 5 bases from V and 5 bases from J, with 7 bases between. The DNA of the CDR3 is TGTGCCAGCAGTCTCGGGGACGAGCAGTACTTC. Protein sequence: CASSLGDEQYF.

The chain employs TRBV5-1 and TRBJ1-2; 7 bases are a match to TRBD1. The CDR3 is 14 amino acids. J lost 7 bases, V lost 5 bases, and 11 bases had no gene match. Germline V gives CDR1 SGHRS, CDR2 YFSETQ. The CDR3 sequence: CASRNRQGTFGYTF. The CDR3 region has the DNA TGCGCCAGCAGGAATCGACAGGGAACTTTTGGCTACACCTTC.

The chain carries TRBV6-5 and TRBJ1-5; D call uncertain. The CDR3 length is 13 residues. Germline V CDR1 and CDR2: MNHEY, SVGAGI. V was clipped by 2 bases and J by 1 base, with 3 bases between them. CDR3 nucleotides: TGTGCCAGCAGTTACGTCAGCAATCAGCCCCAGCATTTT. Encoded protein: CASSYVSNQPQHF.

The chain has TRBV28 and TRBJ1-1; possibly TRBD1 for D (5 bases). V was clipped by 5 bases and J by 1 base, with 11 bases between them. Germline-derived CDR1 and CDR2 are MDHEN and SYDVKM. The CDR3 has 14 amino acids. In nucleotides, the CDR3 is TGTGCCAGCAGTCCCGGGACTCCGAACACTGAAGCTTTCTTT. Translating gives CASSPGTPNTEAFF.

The rearrangement joins TRBV5-1 to TRBJ1-3; TRBD1 might be the D (6 bases). This CDR3 has 14 amino acids. The ends were cut back, 4 bases at V and 0 bases at J, with 8 bases in the middle. Germline V gives CDR1 SGHRS, CDR2 YFSETQ. The CDR3 reads CASSRDNSGNTIYF. For the CDR3, the DNA is TGCGCCAGCAGCCGGGACAACTCTGGAAACACCATATATTTT.

The chain carries TRBV5-1 and TRBJ2-7; D is perhaps TRBD2 (7 bases). The CDR3 covers 14 residues. Germline V lookup: CDR1 SGHRS, CDR2 YFSETQ. Trimming shortened V by 4 bases and J by 7 bases, and 18 bases separated the two germline ends. In nucleotides, the CDR3 is TGCGCCAGCAGCCAGGGGACTACCAAGGGGGAGCAGTACTTC. Translated, it gives CASSQGTTKGEQYF.

The V call is TRBV11-2, the J call TRBJ1-3; 7 bases are shared with TRBD1. CDR3 length equals 15 residues. Per the germline V gene, CDR1 is SGHAT and CDR2 is FQNNGV. With V trimmed by 1 base and J by 3 bases, 3 bases remained unmatched. CDR3 in DNA: TGTGCCAGCAGCTTAGGGGCAGGGGGTGGAAACACCATATATTTT. This sequence encodes CASSLGAGGGNTIYF.

The V gene is TRBV28, the J gene TRBJ2-3; the match to TRBD2 covers 8 bases. CDR1 MDHEN and CDR2 SYDVKM come from the germline V gene. V dropped 7 bases and J dropped 5; count of bases not matched to a gene: 8. The CDR3 has 14 residues. CDR3: CASNIAGTRDTQYF. DNA of the CDR3: TGTGCCAGCAATATAGCGGGGACTAGAGATACGCAGTATTTT.